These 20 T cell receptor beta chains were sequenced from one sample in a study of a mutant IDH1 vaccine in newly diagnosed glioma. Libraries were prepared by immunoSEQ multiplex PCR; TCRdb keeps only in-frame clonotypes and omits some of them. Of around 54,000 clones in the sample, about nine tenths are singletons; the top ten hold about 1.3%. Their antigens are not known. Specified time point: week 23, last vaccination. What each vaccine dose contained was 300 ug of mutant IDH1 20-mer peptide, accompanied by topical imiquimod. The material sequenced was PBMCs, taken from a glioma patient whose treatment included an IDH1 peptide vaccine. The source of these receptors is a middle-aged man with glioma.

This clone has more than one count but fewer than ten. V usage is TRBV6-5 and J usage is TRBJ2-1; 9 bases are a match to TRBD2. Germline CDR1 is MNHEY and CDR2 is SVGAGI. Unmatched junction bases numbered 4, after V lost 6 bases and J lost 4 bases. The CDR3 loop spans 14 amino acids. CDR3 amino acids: CASRTTSGYNEQFF. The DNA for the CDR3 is TGTGCCAGCAGGACGACTAGCGGTTACAATGAGCAGTTCTTC.

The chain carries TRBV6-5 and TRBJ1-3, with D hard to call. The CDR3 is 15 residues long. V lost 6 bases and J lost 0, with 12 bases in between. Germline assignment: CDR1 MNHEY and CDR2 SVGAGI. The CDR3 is CASSQGRRSGNTIYF. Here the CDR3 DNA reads TGTGCCAGCAGCCAAGGACGGCGCTCTGGAAACACCATATATTTT.

CDR3 DNA sequence: TGTGCCAGCACCCCTCTCGTTAACACTGAAGCTTTCTTT. It codes for CASTPLVNTEAFF. The V and J genes are TRBV7-9 and TRBJ1-1; no clear D gene. The CDR3 is 13 amino acids. Trimming took off 7 bases at V and 2 bases at J, with 11 bases between the two ends. In germline, CDR1 is SEHNR, CDR2 FQNEAQ (reference sequence). The variable domain in full, with the rest retrieved from reference TRBV7-9 and TRBJ1-1, is DTGVSQNPRHKITKRGQNVTFRCDPISEHNRLYWYRQTLGQGPEFLTYFQNEAQLEKSRLLSDRFSAERPKGSFSTLEIQRTEQGDSAMYLCASTPLVNTEAFFGQGTRLTVV.

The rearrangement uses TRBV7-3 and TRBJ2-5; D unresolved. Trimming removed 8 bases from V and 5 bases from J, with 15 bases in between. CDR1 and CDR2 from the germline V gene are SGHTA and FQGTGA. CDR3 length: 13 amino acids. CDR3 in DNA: TGTGCCAGCGCGATGGGCAGCTTTGAGACCCAGTACTTC. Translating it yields CASAMGSFETQYF.

The CDR3 DNA sequence: TGTGCCAGCAGCCAAAAGGTTTTTAGTCACTCTGGAAACACCATATATTTT. Translating gives CASSQKVFSHSGNTIYF. The chain joins TRBV28 to TRBJ1-3, with D unresolved. The V gene's germline CDR1 is MDHEN and CDR2 SYDVKM. The ends were cut back, 6 bases at V and 0 bases at J, with 18 bases in the middle. The CDR3 runs 17 residues.

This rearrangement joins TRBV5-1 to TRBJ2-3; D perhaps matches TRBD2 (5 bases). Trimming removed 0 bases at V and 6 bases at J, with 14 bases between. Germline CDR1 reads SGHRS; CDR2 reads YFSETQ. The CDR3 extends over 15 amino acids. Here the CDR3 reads CASSLVPVTGDTQYF. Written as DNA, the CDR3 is TGCGCCAGCAGCTTGGTACCCGTGACGGGGGATACGCAGTATTTT.

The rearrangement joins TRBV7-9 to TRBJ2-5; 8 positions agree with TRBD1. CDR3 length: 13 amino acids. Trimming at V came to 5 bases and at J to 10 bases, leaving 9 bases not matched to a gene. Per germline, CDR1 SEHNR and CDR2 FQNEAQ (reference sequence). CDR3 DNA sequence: TGTGCCAGCAGCCTGGGACAGGAAAGTGACCAGTACTTC. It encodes CASSLGQESDQYF.

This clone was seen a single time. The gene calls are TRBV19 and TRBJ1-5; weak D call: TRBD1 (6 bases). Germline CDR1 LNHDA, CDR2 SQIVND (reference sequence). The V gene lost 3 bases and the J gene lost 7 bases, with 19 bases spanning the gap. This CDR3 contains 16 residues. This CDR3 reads CASSIKPYREEQPQHF. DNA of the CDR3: TGTGCCAGTAGTATCAAACCCTACAGGGAGGAGCAGCCCCAGCATTTT.

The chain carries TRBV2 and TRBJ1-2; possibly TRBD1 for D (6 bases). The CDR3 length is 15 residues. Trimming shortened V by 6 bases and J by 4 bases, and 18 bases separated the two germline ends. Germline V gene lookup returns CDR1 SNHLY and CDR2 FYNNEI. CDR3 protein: CASSPRGSAGYGYTF. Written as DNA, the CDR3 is TGTGCCAGCAGCCCGAGGGGGTCGGCAGGCTATGGCTACACCTTC.

This CDR3 is CASSLGGERGYTF. In nucleotides, the CDR3 is TGTGCCAGCAGCTTAGGCGGGGAACGAGGCTACACCTTC. V gene TRBV11-3 combines with J gene TRBJ1-2; D uncertain. V lost 1 base and J 8 bases, leaving 11 bases between the germline ends. From germline, CDR1 is SGHNT and CDR2 YENEEA. This CDR3 contains 13 residues.

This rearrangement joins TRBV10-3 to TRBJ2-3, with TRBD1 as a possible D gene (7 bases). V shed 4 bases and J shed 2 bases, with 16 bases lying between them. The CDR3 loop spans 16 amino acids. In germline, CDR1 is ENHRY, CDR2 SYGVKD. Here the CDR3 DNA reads TGTGCCATCAGTGGTGGGGGGCAGGGGGTCACAGATACGCAGTATTTT. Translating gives CAISGGGQGVTDTQYF.

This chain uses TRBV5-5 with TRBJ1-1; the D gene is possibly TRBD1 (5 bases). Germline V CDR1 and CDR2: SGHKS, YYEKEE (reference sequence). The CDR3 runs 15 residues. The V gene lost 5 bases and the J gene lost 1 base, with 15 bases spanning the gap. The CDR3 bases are TGTGCCAGCAGGGGGCCTTTCATTGGGAACACTGAAGCTTTCTTT. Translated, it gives CASRGPFIGNTEAFF.

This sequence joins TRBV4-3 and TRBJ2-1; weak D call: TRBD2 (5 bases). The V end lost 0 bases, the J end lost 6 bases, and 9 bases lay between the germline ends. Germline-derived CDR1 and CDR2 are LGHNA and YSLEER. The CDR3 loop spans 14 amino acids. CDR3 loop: CASSQDIGSNEQFF. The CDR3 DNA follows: TGCGCCAGCAGCCAAGATATAGGGAGCAATGAGCAGTTCTTC.

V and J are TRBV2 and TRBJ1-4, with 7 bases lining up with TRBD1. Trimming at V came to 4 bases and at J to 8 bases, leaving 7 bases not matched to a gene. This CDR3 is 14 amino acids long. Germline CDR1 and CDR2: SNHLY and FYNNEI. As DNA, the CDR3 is TGTGCCAGCAGTGTGGCCAGGGGGGCGGAAAAACTGTTTTTT. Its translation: CASSVARGAEKLFF.

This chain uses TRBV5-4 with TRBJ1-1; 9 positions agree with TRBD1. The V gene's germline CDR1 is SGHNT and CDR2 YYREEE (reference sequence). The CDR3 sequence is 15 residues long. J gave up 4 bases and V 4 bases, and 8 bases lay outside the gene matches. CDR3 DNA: TGTGCCAGCAGCGCTGGACAGGGGAAGGGCACTGAAGCTTTCTTT. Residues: CASSAGQGKGTEAFF.

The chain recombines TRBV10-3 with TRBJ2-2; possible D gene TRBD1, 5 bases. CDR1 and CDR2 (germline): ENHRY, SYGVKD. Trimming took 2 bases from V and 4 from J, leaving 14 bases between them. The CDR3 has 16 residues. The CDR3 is CAISEATGIFTGELFF. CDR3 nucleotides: TGTGCCATCAGTGAGGCCACAGGCATATTCACCGGGGAGCTGTTTTTT.

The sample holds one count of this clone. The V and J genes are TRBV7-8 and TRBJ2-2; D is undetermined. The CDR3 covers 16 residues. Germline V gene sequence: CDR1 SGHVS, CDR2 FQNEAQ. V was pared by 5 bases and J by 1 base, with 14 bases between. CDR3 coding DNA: TGTGCCAGCAGCCCGGCCAGGCAACAGAACACCGGGGAGCTGTTTTTT. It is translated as CASSPARQQNTGELFF.

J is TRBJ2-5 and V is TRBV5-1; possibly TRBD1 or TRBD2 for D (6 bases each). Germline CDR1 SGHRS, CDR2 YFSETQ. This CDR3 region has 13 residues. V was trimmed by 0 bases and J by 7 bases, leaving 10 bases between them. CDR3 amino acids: CASSLVQGGTQYF. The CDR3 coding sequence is TGCGCCAGCAGCTTGGTACAGGGAGGGACCCAGTACTTC.

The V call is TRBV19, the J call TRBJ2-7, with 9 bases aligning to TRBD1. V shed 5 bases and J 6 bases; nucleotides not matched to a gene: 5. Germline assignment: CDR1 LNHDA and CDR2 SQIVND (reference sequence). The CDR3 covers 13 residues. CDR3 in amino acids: CASSGGQGVEQYF. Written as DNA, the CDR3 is TGTGCCAGTAGTGGGGGACAGGGCGTCGAGCAGTACTTC. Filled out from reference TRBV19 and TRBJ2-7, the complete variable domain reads DGGITQSPKYLFRKEGQNVTLSCEQNLNHDAMYWYRQDPGQGLRLIYYSQIVNDFQKGDIAEGYSVSREKKESFPLTVTSAQKNPTAFYLCASSGGQGVEQYFGPGTRLTVT.

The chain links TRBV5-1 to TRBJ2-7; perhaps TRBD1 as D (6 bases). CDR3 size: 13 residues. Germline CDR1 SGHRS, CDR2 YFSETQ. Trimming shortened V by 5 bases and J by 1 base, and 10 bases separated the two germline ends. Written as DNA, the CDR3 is TGCGCCAGCAGTAGAGGGGGATCCTACGAGCAGTACTTC. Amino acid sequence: CASSRGGSYEQYF.